The clone carrying this TCR beta chain has a count of ten or more. No antigen is known for it. Using a J-beta primer mix together with a sample-barcoded 5' primer, a second PCR was run for about 6 to 11 cycles. Every cDNA was tagged by a template-switch adaptor with 12 random nucleotides. MiXCR was run by TCRdb on the 5' RACE reads, yielding one entry per CDR3 protein. There are 1.5 million to 2 million distinct CDR3 sequences in the sample; roughly 52% occur only once, and more than 2% lies in the top ten. This specimen comes from a study of blood T cells in healthy people across ages. General observations from the study: Comparison with aged donors showed that long-lived donors had more naive CD4+ cells and higher diversity. Estimated diversity across one million T cells was deemed an underestimate. Getting older went along with TCR beta diversity per million T cells dropping roughly linearly.

V dropped 0 bases and J dropped 6 bases, with 6 bases sitting between them. The germline gives CDR1 DFQATT, CDR2 SNEGSKA (reference sequence). The CDR3 length is 12 residues. The chain uses TRBV20-1 and TRBJ2-4; D not certain. Sequencing input: blood. The clonotype originates from a woman aged 40 to 55 in good health. The CDR3 protein is CSAREKANIQYF. Written as DNA, the CDR3 is TGCAGTGCTAGAGAGAAGGCAAACATTCAGTACTTC.